The TCR beta chain described here comes from a study of glioma-infiltrating T cells after dendritic cell vaccination. Study in general: Autologous tumor lysate-pulsed dendritic cell vaccination was given between about 2003 and 2012. Study results and caveats: Higher pretreatment TIL content predicted longer progression-free time and survival.

Patients had residual fresh-frozen tumor tissue and more than two years of survival data. Up to about 2 ug genomic DNA was used for TCRB CDR3 amplification. Sequenced by immunoSEQ multiplex PCR; TCRdb stores in-frame clones only, minus some. Among about 95,000 clones listed, approximately 87% were seen once. A remark on this clone: What it binds is not known.

Germline V gene sequence: CDR1 KGHSH, CDR2 LQKENI. The V end was cut by 2 bases, the J end by 5 bases, with 13 bases between. This CDR3 is built from 15 residues. The sequence derives from a human donor with glioblastoma. The starting material was blood, obtained before dendritic cell vaccination. This sequence joins TRBV18 and TRBJ2-1, with a weak D call TRBD2 (5 bases). CDR3 sequence: CASSPWTGLNNEQFF. CDR3 DNA sequence: TGTGCCAGCTCACCATGGACCGGACTTAACAATGAGCAGTTCTTC.